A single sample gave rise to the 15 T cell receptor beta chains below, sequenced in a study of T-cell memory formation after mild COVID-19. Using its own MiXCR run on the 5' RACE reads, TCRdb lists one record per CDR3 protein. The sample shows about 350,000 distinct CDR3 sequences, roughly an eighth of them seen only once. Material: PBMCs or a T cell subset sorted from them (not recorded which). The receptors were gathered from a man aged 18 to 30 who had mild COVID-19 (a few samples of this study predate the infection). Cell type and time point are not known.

CDR3 sequence reads: CASSSRRGSGGHYTGELFF. The CDR3 nucleotides read TGTGCCAGCAGTTCCCGCCGGGGGAGCGGGGGCCACTACACCGGGGAGCTGTTTTTT. This chain connects TRBV28 to TRBJ2-2; 8 bases map to TRBD2. J was trimmed by 3 bases and V by 4 bases; bases with no gene match: 16. There are 19 residues in the CDR3. The germline CDR1 and CDR2 sequences are MDHEN and SYDVKM.

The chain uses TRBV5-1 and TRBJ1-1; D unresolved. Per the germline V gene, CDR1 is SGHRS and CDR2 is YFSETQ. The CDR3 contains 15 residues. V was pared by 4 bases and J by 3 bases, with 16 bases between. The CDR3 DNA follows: TGCGCCAGCAGCCCGACCATGGGCGGATACACTGAAGCTTTCTTT. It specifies CASSPTMGGYTEAFF.

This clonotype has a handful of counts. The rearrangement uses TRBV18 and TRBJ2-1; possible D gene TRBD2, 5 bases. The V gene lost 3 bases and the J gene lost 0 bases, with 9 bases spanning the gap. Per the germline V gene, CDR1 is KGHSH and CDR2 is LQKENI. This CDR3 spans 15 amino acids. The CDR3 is CASSPGEGSYNEQFF. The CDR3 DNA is TGTGCCAGCTCACCCGGGGAAGGCTCCTACAATGAGCAGTTCTTC.

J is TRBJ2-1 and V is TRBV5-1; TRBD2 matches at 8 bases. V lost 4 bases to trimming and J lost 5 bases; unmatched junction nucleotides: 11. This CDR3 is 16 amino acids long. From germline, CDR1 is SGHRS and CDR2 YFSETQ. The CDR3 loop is CASSLKRGGEDNEQFF. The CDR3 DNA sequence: TGCGCCAGCAGCCTAAAACGGGGGGGCGAAGACAATGAGCAGTTCTTC.

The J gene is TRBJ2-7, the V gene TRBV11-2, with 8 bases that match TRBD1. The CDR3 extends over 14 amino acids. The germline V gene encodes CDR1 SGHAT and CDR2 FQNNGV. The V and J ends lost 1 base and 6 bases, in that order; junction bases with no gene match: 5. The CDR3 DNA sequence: TGTGCCAGCAGCTTAGGGTCAGGGGGCCGCGAGCAGTACTTC. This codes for CASSLGSGGREQYF.

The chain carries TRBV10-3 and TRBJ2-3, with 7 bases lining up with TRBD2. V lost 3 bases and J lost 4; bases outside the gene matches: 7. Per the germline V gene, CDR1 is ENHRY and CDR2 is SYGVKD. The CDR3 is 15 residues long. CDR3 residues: CAISDPGGSSDTQYF. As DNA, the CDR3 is TGTGCCATCAGTGACCCGGGGGGAAGCTCAGATACGCAGTATTTT.

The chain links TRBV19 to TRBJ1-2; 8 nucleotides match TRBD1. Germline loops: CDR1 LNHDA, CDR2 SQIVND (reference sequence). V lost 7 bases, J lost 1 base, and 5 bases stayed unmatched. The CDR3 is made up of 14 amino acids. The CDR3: CASTSTGVNYGYTF. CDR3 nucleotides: TGTGCCAGTACCTCGACAGGGGTTAACTATGGCTACACCTTC.

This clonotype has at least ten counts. CDR3 bases: TGTGCCAGCAGTCAGGGGGCGGGAGAGACCCAGTACTTC. Residues: CASSQGAGETQYF. The rearrangement joins TRBV27 to TRBJ2-5; 8 nucleotides agree with TRBD1. J gave up 4 bases and V 5 bases, and 3 bases lay outside the gene matches. There are 13 residues in the CDR3. The germline V gene encodes CDR1 MNHEY and CDR2 SMNVEV (reference sequence).

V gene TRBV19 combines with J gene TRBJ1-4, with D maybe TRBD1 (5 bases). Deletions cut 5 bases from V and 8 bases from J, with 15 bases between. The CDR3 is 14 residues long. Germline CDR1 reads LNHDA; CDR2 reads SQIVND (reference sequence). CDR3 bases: TGTGCCAGTAGTCCCCTGGGGCTGCGGGAAAAACTGTTTTTT. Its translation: CASSPLGLREKLFF.

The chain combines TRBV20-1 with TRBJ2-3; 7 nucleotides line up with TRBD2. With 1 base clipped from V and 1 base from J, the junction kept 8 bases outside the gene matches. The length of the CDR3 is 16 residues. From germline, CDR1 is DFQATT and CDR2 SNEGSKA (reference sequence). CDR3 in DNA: TGCAGTGCTAGAGGGGGAGGGGACCCGGGCACAGATACGCAGTATTTT. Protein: CSARGGGDPGTDTQYF.

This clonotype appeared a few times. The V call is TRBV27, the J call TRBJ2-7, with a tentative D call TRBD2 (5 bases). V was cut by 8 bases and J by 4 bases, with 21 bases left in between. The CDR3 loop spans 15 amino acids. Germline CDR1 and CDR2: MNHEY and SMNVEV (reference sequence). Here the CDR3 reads CASRPTETGFYEQYF. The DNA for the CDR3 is TGTGCCAGCCGACCGACTGAGACGGGATTTTACGAGCAGTACTTC.

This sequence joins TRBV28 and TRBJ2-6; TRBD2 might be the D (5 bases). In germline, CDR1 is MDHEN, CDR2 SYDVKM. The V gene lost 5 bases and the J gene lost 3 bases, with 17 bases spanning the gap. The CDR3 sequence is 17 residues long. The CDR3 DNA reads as TGTGCCAGCAGTCCAGGACTGACTCGGGGTGGGGCCAACGTCCTGACTTTC. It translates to CASSPGLTRGGANVLTF.

In nucleotides, the CDR3 is TGTGCCAGCAGCACCACCGGGACAGCCTCAACTAATGAAAAACTGTTTTTT. It encodes CASSTTGTASTNEKLFF. The chain employs TRBV2 and TRBJ1-4; 7 bases fit TRBD1. The CDR3 length is 17 residues. Germline-derived CDR1 and CDR2 are SNHLY and FYNNEI. Trimming cost V 6 bases and J 0 bases; bases outside gene matches: 10.

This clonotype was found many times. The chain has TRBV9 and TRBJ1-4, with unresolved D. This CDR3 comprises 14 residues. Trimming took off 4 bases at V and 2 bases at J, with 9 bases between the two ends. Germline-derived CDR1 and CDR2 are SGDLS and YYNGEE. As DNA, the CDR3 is TGTGCCAGCAGCAAATTAACCACTAATGAAAAACTGTTTTTT. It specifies CASSKLTTNEKLFF.

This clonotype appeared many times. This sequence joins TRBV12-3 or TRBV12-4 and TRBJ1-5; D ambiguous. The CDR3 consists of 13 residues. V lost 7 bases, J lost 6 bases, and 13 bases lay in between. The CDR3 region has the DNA TGTGCCAGCACCACCCAAGTCGGTCAGCCCCAGCATTTT. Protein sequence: CASTTQVGQPQHF.